This T cell receptor beta chain was sequenced during a study of immune evolution from preneoplasia to lung adenocarcinoma. Study overall: HLA loss of heterozygosity: about 7% AIS, about 14% MIA, more than 25% ADC, none AAH.

As regards this clone: Its specificity is not known.

The table came from immunoSEQ multiplex PCR; TCRdb's copy has only in-frame clones and leaves some out. The table shows some 15,000 clones, with around 84% occurring only once. CDR3 length: 14 residues. The germline V gene encodes CDR1 SGHTA and CDR2 FQGNSA. Trimming removed 5 bases from V and 2 bases from J, with 10 bases in between. Overall study findings and caveats: Clonality was highest in normal lung, lower in later-stage lesions apparently.

After pathologic assessment, macro-dissection selected premalignant or tumor cells for extraction. The genes are TRBV7-2 and TRBJ2-1; D is ambiguous. The clonotype originates from a person between 55 and 80 years old with lung adenocarcinoma. Sequenced sample: FFPE minimally invasive lung adenocarcinoma tissue. CDR3 residues: CASSRDRAYNEQFF. As DNA, the CDR3 is TGTGCCAGCAGCCGAGACCGGGCCTACAATGAGCAGTTCTTC.